This T cell receptor beta chain was obtained from a study of blood T cell repertoires in COVID-19. Study information: Both acute and convalescent COVID-19 samples were obtained from the United States, Italy and Spain. PBMCs, B-cell-depleted T cells, or T cells provided the cDNA or gDNA that made up the material.

The V end was cut by 6 bases, the J end by 2 bases, with 19 bases between. Germline CDR1 MNHEY, CDR2 SMNVEV (reference sequence). The CDR3 length is 16 residues. Original data processing: Reference gene primer amplification gave estimated nucleated cell counts. Sequencing was performed with immunoSEQ multiplex PCR; in TCRdb, only in-frame clones are kept and a portion is missing. V and J calls and clone size are copied from that table; D and trimming were computed from the DNA. The sample has some 66,000 clones; 82% are singletons. The rearrangement joins TRBV27 to TRBJ1-1; maybe TRBD1 (6 bases). Material for sequencing was peripheral blood. The receptor comes from a man aged 60 to 69 with acute or convalescent COVID-19. The CDR3 nucleotides read TGTGCCAGCAGAACTTACGGGCAGGGGCTAAACACTGAAGCTTTCTTT. Protein: CASRTYGQGLNTEAFF.